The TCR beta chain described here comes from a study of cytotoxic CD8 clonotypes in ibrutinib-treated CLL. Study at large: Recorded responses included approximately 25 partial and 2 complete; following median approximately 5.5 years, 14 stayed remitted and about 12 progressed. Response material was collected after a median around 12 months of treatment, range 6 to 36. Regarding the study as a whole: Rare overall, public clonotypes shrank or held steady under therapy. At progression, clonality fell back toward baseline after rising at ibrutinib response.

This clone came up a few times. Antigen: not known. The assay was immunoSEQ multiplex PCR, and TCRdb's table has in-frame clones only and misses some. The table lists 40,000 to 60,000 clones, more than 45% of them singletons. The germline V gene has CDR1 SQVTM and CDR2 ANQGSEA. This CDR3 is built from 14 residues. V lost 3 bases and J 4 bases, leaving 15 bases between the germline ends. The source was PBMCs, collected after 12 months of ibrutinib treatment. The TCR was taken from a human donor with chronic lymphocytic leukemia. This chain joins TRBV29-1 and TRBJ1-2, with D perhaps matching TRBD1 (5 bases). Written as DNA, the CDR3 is TGCAGCGTTGACTCGTCAGGGCAGAGCTATGGCTACACCTTC. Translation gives CSVDSSGQSYGYTF.